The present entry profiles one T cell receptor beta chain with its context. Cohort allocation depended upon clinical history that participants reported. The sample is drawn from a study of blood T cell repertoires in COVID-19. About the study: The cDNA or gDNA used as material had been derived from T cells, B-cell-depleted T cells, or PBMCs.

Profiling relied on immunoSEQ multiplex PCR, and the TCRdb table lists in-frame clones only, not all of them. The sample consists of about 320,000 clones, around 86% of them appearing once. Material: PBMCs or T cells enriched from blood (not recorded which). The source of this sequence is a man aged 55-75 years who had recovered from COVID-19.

The CDR3 protein is CASSPGTGGKYEQYF. Written as DNA, the CDR3 is TGCGCCAGCAGCCCGGGGACAGGGGGGAAATACGAGCAGTACTTC. The rearrangement joins TRBV4-1 to TRBJ2-7, with 11 bases lining up with TRBD1. This CDR3 spans 15 amino acids. With V trimmed by 4 bases and J by 4 bases, 6 bases remained unmatched. Germline V CDR1 and CDR2: MGHRA, YSYEKL.